The 22 T cell receptor beta chains given below trace back to one sample, sequenced in a study of long-term antiretroviral therapy in people with HIV. The immunoSEQ assay was v3.0, run at survey level. Profiling relied on immunoSEQ multiplex PCR, and the TCRdb table lists in-frame clones only, not all of them. The sample shows tens of thousands of clones, over 70% of them seen only once. The sample in question was unsorted PBMCs, obtained 3.1 years after starting antiretroviral therapy. The receptors were gathered from a woman between 45 and 60 years old with HIV.

This chain joins TRBV10-1 and TRBJ2-7, with unresolved D. Trimming pared 5 bases from V and 2 bases from J, leaving 13 bases between. This CDR3 region has 14 residues. Germline V gene sequence: CDR1 WNHNN, CDR2 SYGVQD (reference sequence). The CDR3 sequence: CASSKATGPYEQYF. CDR3 nucleotide sequence: TGCGCCAGCAGTAAGGCAACCGGACCCTACGAGCAGTACTTC.

The rearrangement links TRBV6-1 to TRBJ2-7; 7 bases fit TRBD2. V gave up 4 bases and J gave up 4 bases; unmatched junction bases: 10. The CDR3 has 15 amino acids. Germline CDR1 MNHNS, CDR2 SASEGT. For the CDR3, the DNA is TGTGCCAGCAGTGGTCGGCCGGGAGGCACTTACGAGCAGTACGTC. Protein product: CASSGRPGGTYEQYV.

The rearrangement links TRBV5-4 to TRBJ2-1; D is perhaps TRBD2 (7 bases). The CDR3 covers 15 residues. The V gene's germline CDR1 is SGHNT and CDR2 YYREEE (reference sequence). V was shortened by 0 bases and J by 7 bases, with 14 bases between the two germline ends. The CDR3 nucleotides read TGTGCCAGCAGCTTGGATGGGGGGGCTAGGAATGAGCAGTTCTTC. The encoded protein is CASSLDGGARNEQFF. Variable domain in full (rest from reference TRBV5-4 and TRBJ2-1): ETGVTQSPTHLIKTRGQQVTLRCSSQSGHNTVSWYQQALGQGPQFIFQYYREEENGRGNFPPRFSGLQFPNYSSELNVNALELDDSALYLCASSLDGGARNEQFFGPGTRLTVL.

CDR3 in DNA: TGTGCCAGCAGCTTAGCACTAACTAGCGGACAAGAGACCCAGTACTTC. This encodes CASSLALTSGQETQYF. The chain carries TRBV7-8 and TRBJ2-5, with TRBD2 identical over 8 bases. Losses at the gene ends were 0 bases for V and 2 bases for J; bases not matched to a gene: 5. This CDR3 region has 16 residues. From germline, CDR1 is SGHVS and CDR2 FQNEAQ.

CDR3 protein: CASKYGTDSNQPQHF. DNA of the CDR3: TGTGCCAGTAAGTACGGGACCGATAGCAATCAGCCCCAGCATTTT. The genes are TRBV19 and TRBJ1-5; D may be TRBD1 (5 bases). Trimming took 7 bases from V and 0 from J, leaving 13 bases between them. Germline V lookup: CDR1 LNHDA, CDR2 SQIVND (reference sequence). The CDR3 runs to 15 residues.

V usage is TRBV5-1 and J usage is TRBJ1-5, with 7 bases identical to TRBD1. The trim removed 1 base at V and 1 base at J, leaving 2 bases unmatched. Germline CDR1 is SGHRS and CDR2 is YFSETQ. The CDR3 loop spans 15 amino acids. The CDR3 is CASSLTGVSNQPQHF. In DNA, the CDR3 is TGCGCCAGCAGCTTGACAGGGGTGAGCAATCAGCCCCAGCATTTT.

The sample holds a few counts of this clone. The chain combines TRBV30 with TRBJ1-5; D ambiguous. In germline, CDR1 is GTSNPN, CDR2 SVGIG (reference sequence). This CDR3 is built from 12 residues. V lost 2 bases and J lost 9, with 11 bases in between. This CDR3 reads CAWSRTEGPQHF. For the CDR3, the DNA is TGTGCCTGGAGTAGAACCGAAGGGCCCCAGCATTTT.

This clone occurred once. The chain has TRBV11-2 and TRBJ2-1, with D perhaps matching TRBD2 (6 bases). Between the trimmed V and J ends, which lost 1 base and 4 bases, there was a span of 14 bases. CDR1 is SGHAT, CDR2 FQNNGV, per germline. The length of the CDR3 is 16 residues. The CDR3 nucleotides are TGTGCCAGCAGCTTAGGAGGGGAGGCCGCATACAATGAGCAGTTCTTC. This gives the protein CASSLGGEAAYNEQFF.

CDR3 sequence (DNA): TGTGCCAGCAGTCTCTACTGGAACACTGAAGCTTTCTTT. This gives the protein CASSLYWNTEAFF. The rearrangement uses TRBV6-4 and TRBJ1-1, with D uncertain. CDR1 MRHNA and CDR2 SNTAGT come from the germline V gene. This CDR3 has 13 residues. The V end lost 5 bases, the J end lost 1 base, and 8 bases lay between the germline ends.

The chain combines TRBV7-3 with TRBJ2-2; no definite D call. The CDR3 covers 15 residues. Germline lookup yields CDR1 SGHTA and CDR2 FQGTGA. V was cut by 0 bases and J by 1 base, with 6 bases left in between. CDR3 in DNA: TGTGCCAGCAGCTTAACACACCGGAACACCGGGGAGCTGTTTTTT. Its protein is CASSLTHRNTGELFF.

The chain has TRBV18 and TRBJ1-5, with a tentative D call TRBD1 (6 bases). The CDR3 contains 15 residues. From germline, CDR1 is KGHSH and CDR2 LQKENI. Trimming pared 3 bases from V and 6 bases from J, leaving 15 bases between. The CDR3 reads CASSPKQGPVQPQHF. The DNA of the CDR3 is TGTGCCAGCTCACCTAAACAGGGTCCAGTTCAGCCCCAGCATTTT.

The rearrangement joins TRBV5-1 to TRBJ2-1, with TRBD2 identical over 7 bases. The germline V gene encodes CDR1 SGHRS and CDR2 YFSETQ. This CDR3 contains 16 residues. J lost 3 bases, V lost 1 base, and 7 bases had no gene match. This chain's CDR3 is CASSLSAGGSYNEQFF. CDR3 nucleotides: TGCGCCAGCAGCTTGTCAGCCGGGGGGAGCTACAATGAGCAGTTCTTC.

This clone appeared once. This chain joins TRBV6-5 and TRBJ1-1; TRBD1 is a possible D gene (5 bases). CDR1 MNHEY and CDR2 SVGAGI come from the germline V gene. V gave up 0 bases and J gave up 5 bases, with 13 bases separating them. The CDR3 consists of 15 residues. The chain's CDR3 is CASSYSGGQTTEAFF. The CDR3 coding sequence is TGTGCCAGCAGTTACTCTGGGGGTCAGACGACTGAAGCTTTCTTT.

Concerning this clone: The junction differs from germline at one of its ends, possibly a read error. The CDR3 bases are TGTGCCAGCAGGGAAGGAAAACAGGGTTATACGCAGTATTTT. Translation: CASREGKQGYTQYF. The chain carries TRBV6-1 and TRBJ2-3; a possible D gene is TRBD1 (6 bases). The CDR3 runs 14 residues. Germline-derived CDR1 and CDR2 are MNHNS and SASEGT.

CDR3 protein: CSQRTGGRDTQYF. In nucleotides, the CDR3 is TGCAGCCAACGGACAGGGGGGAGGGATACGCAGTATTTT. J is TRBJ2-3 and V is TRBV29-1; TRBD1 agrees at 10 bases. Germline values: CDR1 SQVTM, CDR2 ANQGSEA. The CDR3 is 13 amino acids. Trimming cost V 8 bases and J 6 bases; bases outside gene matches: 8.

The chain carries TRBV5-1 and TRBJ1-6, with a possible D match to TRBD1 (6 bases). Between the trimmed V and J ends, which lost 0 bases and 6 bases, there was a span of 10 bases. This CDR3 is built from 15 residues. In germline, CDR1 is SGHRS, CDR2 YFSETQ. CDR3 residues: CASSLEGVFNSPLHF. The CDR3 bases are TGCGCCAGCAGCTTGGAGGGGGTGTTTAATTCACCCCTCCACTTT.

V gene TRBV5-4 combines with J gene TRBJ2-2; D call uncertain. This CDR3 has 16 amino acids. Germline CDR1 reads SGHNT; CDR2 reads YYREEE (reference sequence). With 4 bases removed from V and 2 bases from J, the gap between germline ends came to 15 bases. The CDR3: CASSIKPGTNTGELFF. For the CDR3, the DNA is TGTGCCAGCAGCATAAAACCGGGTACTAACACCGGGGAGCTGTTTTTT.

The chain employs TRBV7-2 and TRBJ2-3, with 7 bases identical to TRBD1. This CDR3 contains 17 residues. Germline V gene lookup returns CDR1 SGHTA and CDR2 FQGNSA. Germline trimming cut 3 bases from V and 2 bases from J; bases unmatched to any gene: 11. In DNA, the CDR3 is TGTGCCAGCAGCTTTAACGTTAGGGGGCGCAACACAGATACGCAGTATTTT. Translating it yields CASSFNVRGRNTDTQYF.

This clone came up once. This chain links TRBV19 with TRBJ2-2, with D hard to call. V was shortened by 5 bases and J by 5 bases, with 12 bases between the two germline ends. Germline V gene lookup returns CDR1 LNHDA and CDR2 SQIVND (reference sequence). CDR3 length: 14 amino acids. DNA of the CDR3: TGTGCCAGTAGTTCGTCCCCAGGAACCGGGGAGCTGTTTTTT. Translated: CASSSSPGTGELFF.

CDR3 residues: CASSPPTGRNTEAFF. CDR3 sequence (DNA): TGTGCCAGCTCACCACCAACAGGGAGGAACACTGAAGCTTTCTTT. The J gene is TRBJ1-1, the V gene TRBV18; TRBD1 might be the D (6 bases). V was cut by 0 bases and J by 1 base, with 9 bases left in between. The CDR3 has 15 residues. Germline V CDR1 and CDR2: KGHSH, LQKENI.

This chain links TRBV6-1 with TRBJ2-7; a possible D gene is TRBD1 (6 bases). CDR1 is MNHNS and CDR2 is SASEGT in the germline V gene. The V end was cut by 10 bases, the J end by 6 bases, with 19 bases between. The CDR3 extends over 13 amino acids. CDR3 sequence reads: CATQGQIPFEQYV. Here the CDR3 DNA reads TGTGCCACCCAGGGGCAGATTCCTTTCGAGCAGTACGTC.

This clone has just a few counts. This chain links TRBV7-3 with TRBJ2-1; 9 nucleotides line up with TRBD2. The V gene's germline CDR1 is SGHTA and CDR2 FQGTGA. The ends lost 4 bases at V and 2 bases at J; junction bases unmatched: 0. The CDR3 totals 14 residues. CDR3 in amino acids: CASSSSGTYNEQFF. CDR3 coding DNA: TGTGCCAGCAGCTCTAGCGGGACCTACAATGAGCAGTTCTTC.